This T cell receptor (beta chain) originates from a study of cytomegalovirus exposure and HLA in healthy donors. The donors comprised healthy bone marrow donors. Donors counted as nominally healthy when sampled, yet unrecorded immune exposures were likely. The germline gives CDR1 PRHDT, CDR2 FYEKMQ (reference sequence). The CDR3 consists of 15 residues. V was shortened by 3 bases and J by 8 bases, with 17 bases between the two germline ends. It was with 60 Vbeta and 13 Jbeta primers that the PCR ran. Profiling relied on immunoSEQ multiplex PCR, and the TCRdb table lists in-frame clones only, not all of them. Of about 200,000 clones in the sample, about 80% are singletons; the top ten hold roughly 3%. Study conclusions and caveats: According to a later analysis, most TCR beta chains associated with CMV appeared HLA-restricted. An assumption of roughly uniform sequencing depth across donors underlay the presence/absence analyses.

Remarks on this clone: What it recognizes is unknown.

The sequenced sample was PBMCs. The clonotype was recovered from a woman aged 25 to 39 in good health and CMV-seronegative. This chain joins TRBV13 and TRBJ2-1; D perhaps matches TRBD2 (7 bases). The CDR3 bases are TGTGCCAGCAGCTTCACGAGGGGGAGGGGCTATGAGCAGTTCTTC. It is translated as CASSFTRGRGYEQFF.